The 23 T cell receptor beta chains below all came from one sample that was sequenced in a study of cytomegalovirus exposure and HLA in healthy donors. Vbeta (60) and Jbeta (13) primers were used in the PCR. Repertoires were generated with immunoSEQ multiplex PCR, while TCRdb's copy carries only in-frame clones and drops some. The data show 85,000 to 100,000 clones, around 64% seen once. The sample taken for sequencing was PBMCs. The receptors stem from a man aged 60-69 years in good health and CMV-seronegative.

The chain has TRBV5-5 and TRBJ2-7; 7 bases match TRBD2. With V trimmed by 0 bases and J by 3 bases, 6 bases remained unmatched. Germline CDR1 and CDR2: SGHKS and YYEKEE (reference sequence). The CDR3 totals 15 residues. CDR3 sequence reads: CASSLGGLSNYEQYF. In DNA form, the CDR3 reads TGTGCCAGCAGCTTGGGGGGACTATCGAACTACGAGCAGTACTTC.

This clone has just a few counts. The chain joins TRBV2 to TRBJ1-5; D unresolved. CDR3 size: 15 residues. Trimming took off 0 bases at V and 0 bases at J, with 6 bases between the two ends. Germline V CDR1 and CDR2: SNHLY, FYNNEI. This CDR3 reads CASSEASYSNQPQHF. In nucleotides, the CDR3 is TGTGCCAGCAGTGAAGCATCCTATAGCAATCAGCCCCAGCATTTT.

V and J are TRBV2 and TRBJ2-2, with a weak D call TRBD2 (6 bases). Germline CDR1 is SNHLY and CDR2 is FYNNEI. V was shortened by 5 bases and J by 7 bases, with 11 bases between the two germline ends. The CDR3 has 13 residues. The CDR3 nucleotides are TGTGCCAGCAGTATCGACGGGGGCGGGGAGCTGTTTTTT. Translating it yields CASSIDGGGELFF.

This clone was recorded a few times. The chain carries TRBV13 and TRBJ2-7; 14 bases are a match to TRBD2. The V gene end was trimmed by 5 bases and the J gene end by 4 bases; junction bases not matched to a gene: 7. This CDR3 is built from 16 residues. The germline CDR1 and CDR2 sequences are PRHDT and FYEKMQ (reference sequence). The CDR3 protein is CASSLGLAGVSYEQYF. The DNA of the CDR3 is TGTGCCAGCAGCCTGGGACTAGCGGGAGTGTCGTACGAGCAGTACTTC.

J is TRBJ1-5 and V is TRBV7-9; TRBD1 matches at 8 bases. This CDR3 comprises 15 residues. The germline gives CDR1 SEHNR, CDR2 FQNEAQ (reference sequence). Unmatched junction bases numbered 6, after V lost 1 base and J lost 7 bases. The DNA of the CDR3 is TGTGCCAGCAGCTTAGGGGTACAGGGGGGGCAGCCCCAGCATTTT. It is translated as CASSLGVQGGQPQHF.

The V call is TRBV28, the J call TRBJ2-5; weak D call: TRBD2 (5 bases). The CDR3 has 15 amino acids. V lost 6 bases, J lost 2 bases, and 16 bases lay in between. The germline CDR1 and CDR2 sequences are MDHEN and SYDVKM. CDR3 coding DNA: TGTGCCAGCAGGGGGTGGGTCGGGAAACAAGAGACCCAGTACTTC. Protein: CASRGWVGKQETQYF.

The chain joins TRBV6-1 to TRBJ2-5; possibly TRBD2 for D (5 bases). Trimming removed 2 bases from V and 1 base from J, with 17 bases in between. The CDR3 has 17 amino acids. Germline V lookup: CDR1 MNHNS, CDR2 SASEGT. CDR3 region: CASSEFAGEPGQETQYF. The CDR3 region has the DNA TGTGCCAGCAGTGAATTTGCCGGGGAGCCTGGCCAAGAGACCCAGTACTTC.

This chain links TRBV19 with TRBJ2-7; 8 bases agree with TRBD1. Germline V gene lookup returns CDR1 LNHDA and CDR2 SQIVND (reference sequence). V was pared by 9 bases and J by 2 bases, with 6 bases of the junction left unmatched. This CDR3 spans 13 amino acids. The CDR3 DNA is TGTGCCAGCTCCGGGACAGGAGCCTACGAGCAGTACTTC. Encoded protein: CASSGTGAYEQYF.

This chain's CDR3 is CASSYTGQETQYF. The CDR3 DNA is TGTGCCAGCAGTTACACAGGGCAAGAGACCCAGTACTTC. V usage is TRBV6-5 and J usage is TRBJ2-5; D may be TRBD1 (6 bases). Germline-derived CDR1 and CDR2 are MNHEY and SVGAGI. Trimming removed 2 bases from V and 2 bases from J, with 6 bases in between. This CDR3 region has 13 residues.

This rearrangement joins TRBV5-1 to TRBJ2-7, with 9 positions matching TRBD2. V was pared by 4 bases and J by 2 bases, with 10 bases of the junction left unmatched. CDR1 SGHRS and CDR2 YFSETQ come from the germline V gene. The CDR3 runs 16 residues. The CDR3 region is CASSPLGSGGAYEQYF. The CDR3 DNA follows: TGCGCCAGCAGCCCCCTGGGTAGCGGGGGCGCCTACGAGCAGTACTTC.

The rearrangement links TRBV11-3 to TRBJ1-1; D not certain. The CDR3 runs to 15 residues. Germline V gene data show CDR1 as SGHNT and CDR2 as YENEEA. The ends were cut back, 1 base at V and 0 bases at J, with 9 bases in the middle. The CDR3 DNA sequence: TGTGCCAGCAGCTTAGGAGACAATATGAACACTGAAGCTTTCTTT. The encoded protein is CASSLGDNMNTEAFF.

About this clone: Other DNA sequences in the sample encode the same CDR3. The chain recombines TRBV7-3 with TRBJ2-5; the match to TRBD2 covers 8 bases. This CDR3 has 16 residues. The V gene end was trimmed by 5 bases and the J gene end by 0 bases; junction bases not matched to a gene: 8. CDR1 SGHTA and CDR2 FQGTGA come from the germline V gene. CDR3 DNA: TGTGCCAGCAGCCGTAGAAGCGGGGGATACCAAGAGACCCAGTACTTC. Its protein is CASSRRSGGYQETQYF.

The chain uses TRBV13 and TRBJ1-4; 7 bases fit TRBD1. CDR3 size: 18 residues. Germline trimming cut 2 bases from V and 7 bases from J; bases unmatched to any gene: 16. Per germline, CDR1 PRHDT and CDR2 FYEKMQ (reference sequence). The CDR3 here is CASSLRGVEGAPGEKLFF. The CDR3, as DNA: TGTGCCAGCAGCTTACGAGGGGTCGAGGGGGCGCCTGGTGAAAAACTGTTTTTT.

This chain links TRBV7-9 with TRBJ1-1; 8 nucleotides line up with TRBD1. CDR3 size: 13 residues. Trimming removed 1 base from V and 6 bases from J; junction bases left unmatched: 1. Per germline, CDR1 SEHNR and CDR2 FQNEAQ (reference sequence). CDR3 sequence reads: CASSLEQGAEAFF. In DNA form, the CDR3 reads TGTGCCAGCAGCTTAGAACAGGGGGCTGAAGCTTTCTTT.

V usage is TRBV18 and J usage is TRBJ2-7; 9 bases map to TRBD1. The V segment lost 3 bases and the J segment 3 bases; nucleotides outside the gene matches: 3. The germline CDR1 and CDR2 sequences are KGHSH and LQKENI. CDR3 size: 14 residues. CDR3 residues: CASSPGQGLYEQYF. The CDR3 nucleotides are TGTGCCAGCTCACCGGGACAGGGCCTCTACGAGCAGTACTTC.

This clone appeared a few times. The chain carries TRBV7-6 and TRBJ2-1, with 7 nucleotides matching TRBD2. The CDR3 is 15 amino acids. With 5 bases clipped from V and 2 bases from J, the junction kept 6 bases outside the gene matches. Germline CDR1 SGHVS, CDR2 FNYEAQ. The CDR3 coding sequence is TGTGCCAGCAGCACCAAAGCGGGAACCTACAATGAGCAGTTCTTC. Its protein is CASSTKAGTYNEQFF. The variable domain in full, with the rest retrieved from reference TRBV7-6 and TRBJ2-1, is GAGVSQSPRYKVTKRGQDVALRCDPISGHVSLYWYRQALGQGPEFLTYFNYEAQQDKSGLPNDRFSAERPEGSISTLTIQRTEQRDSAMYRCASSTKAGTYNEQFFGPGTRLTVL.

The rearrangement joins TRBV6-6 to TRBJ2-1; 10 positions match TRBD2. The CDR3 has 15 amino acids. Germline V gene lookup returns CDR1 MNHNY and CDR2 SVGAGI (reference sequence). V dropped 0 bases and J dropped 7; count of bases not matched to a gene: 3. The CDR3 protein is CASSYSGLAMNEQFF. The CDR3, as DNA: TGTGCCAGCAGTTACTCGGGACTAGCGATGAATGAGCAGTTCTTC.

The V call is TRBV18, the J call TRBJ2-7, with 7 bases aligning to TRBD1. Losses at the gene ends were 1 base for V and 2 bases for J; bases not matched to a gene: 2. This CDR3 comprises 14 residues. Germline V gives CDR1 KGHSH, CDR2 LQKENI. The DNA of the CDR3 is TGTGCCAGCTCACCACTAGGACAGGCCTACGAGCAGTACTTC. It is translated as CASSPLGQAYEQYF.

The rearrangement uses TRBV28 and TRBJ1-3; no definite D call. Germline V lookup: CDR1 MDHEN, CDR2 SYDVKM. The germline V and J ends were trimmed by 5 bases and 4 bases, with 9 bases remaining between them. This CDR3 is 13 amino acids long. The CDR3 loop reads CASSHNSGNTIYF. The CDR3 DNA reads as TGTGCCAGCAGTCACAATTCGGGAAACACCATATATTTT.

The chain combines TRBV5-4 with TRBJ2-7; D is undetermined. Germline assignment: CDR1 SGHNT and CDR2 YYREEE (reference sequence). The CDR3 consists of 14 residues. Deletions cut 2 bases from V and 1 base from J, with 10 bases between. The CDR3 bases are TGTGCCAGCAGCTTAACCTCGCGGTCCTACGAGCAGTACTTC. Protein sequence: CASSLTSRSYEQYF.

V and J are TRBV5-1 and TRBJ2-1; 8 positions match TRBD1. Germline V lookup: CDR1 SGHRS, CDR2 YFSETQ. V shed 2 bases and J 7 bases; nucleotides not matched to a gene: 11. The CDR3 has 16 residues. The CDR3 spells CASSFSWNDRGNEQFF. The CDR3 coding sequence is TGCGCCAGCAGCTTTAGCTGGAATGACAGGGGTAATGAGCAGTTCTTC.

Here the CDR3 DNA reads TGTGCCAGCAGCGCCCCGGTACACAATGAGCAGTTCTTC. This encodes CASSAPVHNEQFF. This chain joins TRBV7-3 and TRBJ2-1; D gene unclear. From germline, CDR1 is SGHTA and CDR2 FQGTGA. This CDR3 contains 13 residues. Trimming stripped 5 bases from V and 5 bases from J, with 10 bases between.

V gene TRBV30 combines with J gene TRBJ1-1, with D tentatively TRBD1 (6 bases). V was shortened by 3 bases and J by 5 bases, with 19 bases between the two germline ends. This CDR3 comprises 15 residues. The germline gives CDR1 GTSNPN, CDR2 SVGIG (reference sequence). The CDR3 DNA reads TGTGCCTGGAGCCGGCTAGGGGGGCGGGGGACTGAAGCTTTCTTT. This codes for CAWSRLGGRGTEAFF. The whole variable domain, remainder taken from reference TRBV30 and TRBJ1-1, is SQTIHQWPATLVQPVGSPLSLECTVEGTSNPNLYWYRQAAGRGLQLLFYSVGIGQISSEVPQNLSASRPQDRQFILSSKKLLLSDSGFYLCAWSRLGGRGTEAFFGQGTRLTVV.